This T cell receptor beta chain is from a study of blood T cell repertoires in COVID-19. Across the study: Acute and convalescent COVID-19 samples came from the United States, Italy and Spain.

The germline V gene has CDR1 MNHEY and CDR2 SMNVEV (reference sequence). The V gene lost 6 bases and the J gene lost 7 bases, with 13 bases spanning the gap. CDR3 size: 13 residues. The method was immunoSEQ multiplex PCR; TCRdb's version includes in-frame clones alone and lacks a portion of them. In the table there are about 130,000 clones, about 85% of which are singletons. The sequenced material came from peripheral blood. The rearrangement links TRBV27 to TRBJ1-3, with D possibly TRBD1 on 6 matching bases. This clonotype originated in a man aged 40-50 years with active or convalescent COVID-19. CDR3 sequence: CASRQNQGNTIYF. CDR3 coding DNA: TGTGCCAGCAGGCAAAACCAGGGGAACACCATATATTTT.